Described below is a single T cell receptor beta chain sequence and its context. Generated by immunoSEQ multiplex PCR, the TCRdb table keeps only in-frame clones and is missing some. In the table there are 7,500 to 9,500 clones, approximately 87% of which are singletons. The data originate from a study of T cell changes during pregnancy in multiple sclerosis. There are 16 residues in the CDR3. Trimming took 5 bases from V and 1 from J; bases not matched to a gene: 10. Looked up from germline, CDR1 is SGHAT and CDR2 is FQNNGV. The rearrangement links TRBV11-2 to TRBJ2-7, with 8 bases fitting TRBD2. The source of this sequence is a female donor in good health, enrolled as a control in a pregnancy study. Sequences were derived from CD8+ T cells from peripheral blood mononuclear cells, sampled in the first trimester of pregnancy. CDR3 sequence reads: CASSPLWREDSYEQYF. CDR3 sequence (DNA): TGTGCCAGCAGCCCCCTTTGGCGGGAGGATTCCTACGAGCAGTACTTC. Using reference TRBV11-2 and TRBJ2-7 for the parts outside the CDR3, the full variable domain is EAGVAQSPRYKIIEKRQSVAFWCNPISGHATLYWYQQILGQGPKLLIQFQNNGVVDDSQLPKDRFSAERLKGVDSTLKIQPAKLEDSAVYLCASSPLWREDSYEQYFGPGTRLTVT.